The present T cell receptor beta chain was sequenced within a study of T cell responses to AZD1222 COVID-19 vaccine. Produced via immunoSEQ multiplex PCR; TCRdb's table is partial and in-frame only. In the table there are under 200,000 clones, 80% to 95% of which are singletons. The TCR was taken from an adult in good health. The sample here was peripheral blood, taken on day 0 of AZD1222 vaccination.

CDR3: CASSVPSGSADTQYF. CDR3 sequence (DNA): TGTGCCAGCAGCGTACCTAGCGGGAGCGCAGATACGCAGTATTTT. V usage is TRBV9 and J usage is TRBJ2-3, with 10 bases identical to TRBD2. The CDR3 runs to 15 residues. V lost 1 base and J lost 4; bases outside the gene matches: 3. The V gene's germline CDR1 is SGDLS and CDR2 YYNGEE.